The clone carrying this T cell receptor beta chain was recorded a few times. What it recognizes is unknown. This specimen belongs to a study of CD8 T cells in ankylosing spondylitis. Whole-study findings and limits: Among TCR beta sequences, a motif of several highly homologous variants appeared characteristic of ankylosing spondylitis blood.

MiXCR, run by TCRdb on the 5' RACE reads, gives a single entry per CDR3 protein. The table lists 200,000 to 300,000 distinct CDR3 sequences, approximately 30% of them singletons, with approximately 4.4% in the top ten. The CDR3 length is 18 residues. V lost 1 base, J lost 0 bases, and 11 bases stayed unmatched. The V gene's germline CDR1 is LNHNV and CDR2 YYDKDF (reference sequence). The rearrangement joins TRBV15 to TRBJ2-7, with 8 bases lining up with TRBD1. This receptor was taken from a male donor with ankylosing spondylitis or in good health (not recorded which). Sequencing was carried out using blood, either unsorted or a sorted T cell fraction (not recorded which). The CDR3 sequence: CATSRVGGWDRSSYEQYF. The CDR3 bases are TGTGCCACCAGCAGAGTTGGGGGCTGGGACAGGAGCTCCTACGAGCAGTACTTC.